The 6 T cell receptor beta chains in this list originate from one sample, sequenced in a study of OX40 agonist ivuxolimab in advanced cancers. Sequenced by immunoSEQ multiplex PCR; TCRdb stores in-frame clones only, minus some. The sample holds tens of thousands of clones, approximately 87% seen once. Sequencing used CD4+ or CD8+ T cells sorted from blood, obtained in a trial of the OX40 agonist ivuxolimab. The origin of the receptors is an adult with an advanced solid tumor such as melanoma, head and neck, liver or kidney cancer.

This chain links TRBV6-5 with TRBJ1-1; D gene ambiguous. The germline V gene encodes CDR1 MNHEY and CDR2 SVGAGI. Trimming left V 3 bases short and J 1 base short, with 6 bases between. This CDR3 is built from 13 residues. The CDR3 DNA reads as TGTGCCAGCAGTTATGGTCGGAACACTGAAGCTTTCTTT. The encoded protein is CASSYGRNTEAFF.

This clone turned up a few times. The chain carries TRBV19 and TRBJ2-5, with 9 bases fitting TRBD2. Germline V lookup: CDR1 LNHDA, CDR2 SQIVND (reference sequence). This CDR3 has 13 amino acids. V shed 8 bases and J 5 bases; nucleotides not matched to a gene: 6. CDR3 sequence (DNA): TGTGCCAGTGGGTCTAGCGGGACGGAGACCCAGTACTTC. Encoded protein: CASGSSGTETQYF.

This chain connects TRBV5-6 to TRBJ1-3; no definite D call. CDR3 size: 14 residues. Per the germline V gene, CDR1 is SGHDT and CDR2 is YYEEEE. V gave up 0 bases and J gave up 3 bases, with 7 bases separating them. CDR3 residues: CASSLGLRGNTIYF. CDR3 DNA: TGTGCCAGCAGCTTGGGACTCCGTGGAAACACCATATATTTT.

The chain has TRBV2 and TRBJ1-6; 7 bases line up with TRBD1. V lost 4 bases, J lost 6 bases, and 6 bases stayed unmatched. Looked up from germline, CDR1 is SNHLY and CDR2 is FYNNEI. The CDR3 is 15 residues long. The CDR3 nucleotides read TGTGCCAGCAGTGGCGCGACAGGGAGTAATTCACCCCTCCACTTT. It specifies CASSGATGSNSPLHF.

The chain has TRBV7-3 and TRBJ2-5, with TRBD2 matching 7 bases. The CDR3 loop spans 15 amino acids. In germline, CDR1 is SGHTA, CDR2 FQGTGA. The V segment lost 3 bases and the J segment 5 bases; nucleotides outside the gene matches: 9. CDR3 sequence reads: CASSFGGGLTETQYF. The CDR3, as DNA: TGTGCCAGCAGCTTCGGCGGGGGTCTAACGGAGACCCAGTACTTC.

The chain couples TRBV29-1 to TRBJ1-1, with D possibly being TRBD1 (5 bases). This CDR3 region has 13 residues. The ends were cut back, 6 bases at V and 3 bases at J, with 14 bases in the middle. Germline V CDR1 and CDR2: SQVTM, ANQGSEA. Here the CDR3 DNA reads TGCAGCGTCGACAGAGAAGCCCACACTGAAGCTTTCTTT. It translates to CSVDREAHTEAFF.